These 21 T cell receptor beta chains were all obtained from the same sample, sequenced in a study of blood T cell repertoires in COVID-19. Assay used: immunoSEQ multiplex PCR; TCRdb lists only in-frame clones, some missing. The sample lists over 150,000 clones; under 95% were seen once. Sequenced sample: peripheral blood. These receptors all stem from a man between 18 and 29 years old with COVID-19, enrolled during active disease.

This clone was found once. The CDR3 reads CASSQDRLEAFF. CDR3 DNA sequence: TGCGCCAGCAGCCAAGACAGACTAGAAGCTTTCTTT. The chain is built from TRBV4-1 and TRBJ1-1; the D is unclear. The CDR3 is 12 amino acids. V shed 0 bases and J shed 8 bases, with 7 bases lying between them. The V gene's germline CDR1 is MGHRA and CDR2 YSYEKL.

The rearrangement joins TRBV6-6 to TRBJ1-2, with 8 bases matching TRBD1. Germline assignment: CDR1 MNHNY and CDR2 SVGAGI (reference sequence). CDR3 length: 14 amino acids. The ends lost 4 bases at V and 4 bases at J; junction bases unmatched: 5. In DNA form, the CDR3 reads TGTGCCAGCAGTTTCCAGGGGGCGGGCTATGGCTACACCTTC. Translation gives CASSFQGAGYGYTF.

This chain's CDR3 is CASSREDSEKLFF. As DNA, the CDR3 is TGCGCCAGCAGCCGAGAAGACAGCGAAAAACTGTTTTTT. The chain is built from TRBV4-3 and TRBJ1-4; tentative D call: TRBD1 (5 bases). Looked up from germline, CDR1 is LGHNA and CDR2 is YSLEER. The CDR3 loop spans 13 amino acids. The V gene lost 4 bases and the J gene lost 8 bases, with 11 bases spanning the gap.

CDR3 DNA sequence: TGTGCCAGCAGTTGGGCCGACAGGGAAGGAGATACGCAGTATTTT. Its translation: CASSWADREGDTQYF. The J gene is TRBJ2-3, the V gene TRBV6-5; 7 nucleotides line up with TRBD1. CDR1 is MNHEY and CDR2 is SVGAGI in the germline V gene. The V gene end was trimmed by 4 bases and the J gene end by 5 bases; junction bases not matched to a gene: 9. The CDR3 extends over 15 amino acids.

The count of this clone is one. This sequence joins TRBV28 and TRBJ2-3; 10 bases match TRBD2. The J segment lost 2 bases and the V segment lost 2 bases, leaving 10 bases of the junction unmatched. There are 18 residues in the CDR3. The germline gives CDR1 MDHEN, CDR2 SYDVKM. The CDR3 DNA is TGTGCCAGCAGTTTAATACGATTGCTAGCGGGAGACACAGATACGCAGTATTTT. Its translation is CASSLIRLLAGDTDTQYF.

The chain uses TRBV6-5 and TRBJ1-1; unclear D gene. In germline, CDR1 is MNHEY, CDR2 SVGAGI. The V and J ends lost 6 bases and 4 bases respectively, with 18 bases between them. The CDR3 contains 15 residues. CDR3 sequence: CASSRLGRLITEAFF. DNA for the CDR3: TGTGCCAGCAGCCGGTTAGGCAGGCTAATCACTGAAGCTTTCTTT.

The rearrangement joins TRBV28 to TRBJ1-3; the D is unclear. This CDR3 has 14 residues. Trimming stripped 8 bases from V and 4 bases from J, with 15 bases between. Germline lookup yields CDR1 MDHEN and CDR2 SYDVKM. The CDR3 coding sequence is TGTGCCAGCTGGTTAGGAGGGTGGGGAAACACCATATATTTT. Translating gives CASWLGGWGNTIYF.

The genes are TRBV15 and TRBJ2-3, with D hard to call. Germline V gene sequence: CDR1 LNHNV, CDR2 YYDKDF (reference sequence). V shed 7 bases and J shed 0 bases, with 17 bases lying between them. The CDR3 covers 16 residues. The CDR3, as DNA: TGTGCCACCACCCTGTGGCCCGATCCTAGCACAGATACGCAGTATTTT. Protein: CATTLWPDPSTDTQYF.

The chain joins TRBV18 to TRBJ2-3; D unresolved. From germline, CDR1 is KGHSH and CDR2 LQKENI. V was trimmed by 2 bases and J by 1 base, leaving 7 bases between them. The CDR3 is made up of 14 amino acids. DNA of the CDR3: TGTGCCAGCTCACCAGACTTGGGCACAGATACGCAGTATTTT. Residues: CASSPDLGTDTQYF.

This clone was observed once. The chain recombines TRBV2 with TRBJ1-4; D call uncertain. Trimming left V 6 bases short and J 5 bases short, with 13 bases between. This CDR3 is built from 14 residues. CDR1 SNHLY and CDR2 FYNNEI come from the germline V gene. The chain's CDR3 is CASRNDKTNEKLFF. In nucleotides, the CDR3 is TGTGCCAGCAGGAACGACAAAACCAATGAAAAACTGTTTTTT. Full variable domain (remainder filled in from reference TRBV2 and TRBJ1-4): EPEVTQTPSHQVTQMGQEVILRCVPISNHLYFYWYRQILGQKVEFLVSFYNNEISEKSEIFDDQFSVERPDGSNFTLKIRSTKLEDSAMYFCASRNDKTNEKLFFGSGTQLSVL.

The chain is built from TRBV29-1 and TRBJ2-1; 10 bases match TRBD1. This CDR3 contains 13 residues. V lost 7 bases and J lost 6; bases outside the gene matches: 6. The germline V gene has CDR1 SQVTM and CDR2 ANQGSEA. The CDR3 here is CSADRGRGNEQFF. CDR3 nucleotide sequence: TGCAGCGCAGACAGGGGGCGAGGCAATGAGCAGTTCTTC.

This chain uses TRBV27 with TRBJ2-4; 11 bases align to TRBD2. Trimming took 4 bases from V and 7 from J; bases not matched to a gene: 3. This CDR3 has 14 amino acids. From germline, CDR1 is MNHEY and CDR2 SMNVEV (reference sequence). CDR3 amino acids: CASSYTSGSNIQYF. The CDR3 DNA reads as TGTGCCAGCAGTTATACTAGCGGGAGTAACATTCAGTACTTC.

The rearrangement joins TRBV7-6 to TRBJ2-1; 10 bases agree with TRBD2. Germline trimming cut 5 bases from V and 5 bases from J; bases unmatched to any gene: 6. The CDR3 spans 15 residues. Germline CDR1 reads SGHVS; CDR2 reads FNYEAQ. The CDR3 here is CASSGLAGGHNEQFF. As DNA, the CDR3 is TGTGCCAGCAGCGGTTTAGCGGGAGGCCACAATGAGCAGTTCTTC.

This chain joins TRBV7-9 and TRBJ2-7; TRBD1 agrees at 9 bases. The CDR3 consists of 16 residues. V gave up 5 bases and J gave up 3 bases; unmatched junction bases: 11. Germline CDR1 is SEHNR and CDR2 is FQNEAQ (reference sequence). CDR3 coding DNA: TGTGCCAGCAGCCCCCGTGCGTTGACAGGGGGCTACGAGCAGTACTTC. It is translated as CASSPRALTGGYEQYF.

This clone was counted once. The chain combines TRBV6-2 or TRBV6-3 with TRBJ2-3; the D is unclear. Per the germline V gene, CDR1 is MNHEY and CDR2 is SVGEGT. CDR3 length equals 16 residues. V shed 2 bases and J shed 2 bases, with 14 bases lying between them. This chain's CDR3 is CASSYAGGANTDTQYF. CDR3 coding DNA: TGTGCCAGCAGTTACGCCGGCGGTGCCAACACAGATACGCAGTATTTT.

This chain's CDR3 is CASSSLQGNSYNSPLHF. The CDR3 region has the DNA TGTGCCAGCAGTTCCCTACAGGGGAACTCCTATAATTCACCCCTCCACTTT. This chain uses TRBV28 with TRBJ1-6; 7 nucleotides line up with TRBD1. The germline V gene encodes CDR1 MDHEN and CDR2 SYDVKM. This CDR3 comprises 17 residues. J lost 0 bases, V lost 4 bases, and 6 bases had no gene match.

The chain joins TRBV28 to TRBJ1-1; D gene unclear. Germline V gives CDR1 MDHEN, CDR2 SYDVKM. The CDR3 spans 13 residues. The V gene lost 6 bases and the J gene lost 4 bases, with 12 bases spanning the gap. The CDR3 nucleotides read TGTGCCAGCAGACTCGCCAGGCCCACTGAAGCTTTCTTT. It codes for CASRLARPTEAFF. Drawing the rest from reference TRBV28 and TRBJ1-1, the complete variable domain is DVKVTQSSRYLVKRTGEKVFLECVQDMDHENMFWYRQDPGLGLRLIYFSYDVKMKEKGDIPEGYSVSREKKERFSLILESASTNQTSMYLCASRLARPTEAFFGQGTRLTVV.

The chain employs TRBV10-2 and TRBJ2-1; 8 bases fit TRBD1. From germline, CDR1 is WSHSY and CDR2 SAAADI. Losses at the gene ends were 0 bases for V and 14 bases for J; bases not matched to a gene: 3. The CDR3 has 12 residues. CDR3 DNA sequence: TGCGCCAGCAGTGAGTCGAACAGGGGGAAGTTCTTC. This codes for CASSESNRGKFF.

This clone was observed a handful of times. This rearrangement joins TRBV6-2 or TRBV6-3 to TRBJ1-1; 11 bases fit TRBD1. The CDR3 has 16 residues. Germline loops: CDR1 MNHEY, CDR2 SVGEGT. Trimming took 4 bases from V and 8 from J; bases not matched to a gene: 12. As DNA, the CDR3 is TGTGCCAGCAGTTCGCCCTCCGGACAGGGGGCGATCGAAGCTTTCTTT. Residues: CASSSPSGQGAIEAFF.

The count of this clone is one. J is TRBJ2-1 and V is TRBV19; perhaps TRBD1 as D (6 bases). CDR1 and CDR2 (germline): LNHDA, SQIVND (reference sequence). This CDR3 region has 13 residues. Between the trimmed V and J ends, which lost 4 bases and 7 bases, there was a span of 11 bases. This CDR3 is CASSNRGRNEQFF. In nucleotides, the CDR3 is TGTGCCAGTAGTAATAGGGGGAGAAATGAGCAGTTCTTC.

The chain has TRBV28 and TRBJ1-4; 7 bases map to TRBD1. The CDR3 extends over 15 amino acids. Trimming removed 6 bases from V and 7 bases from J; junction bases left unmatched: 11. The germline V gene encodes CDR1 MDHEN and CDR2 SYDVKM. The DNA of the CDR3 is TGTGCCAGCAGCGCTCCGGGACAGTGGACTGAAAAACTGTTTTTT. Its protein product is CASSAPGQWTEKLFF. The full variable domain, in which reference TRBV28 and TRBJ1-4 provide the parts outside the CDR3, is DVKVTQSSRYLVKRTGEKVFLECVQDMDHENMFWYRQDPGLGLRLIYFSYDVKMKEKGDIPEGYSVSREKKERFSLILESASTNQTSMYLCASSAPGQWTEKLFFGSGTQLSVL.